These 18 T cell receptor beta chains were sequenced from one sample in a study of radiotherapy plus CTLA-4 blockade in lung cancer. The method was immunoSEQ multiplex PCR; TCRdb's version includes in-frame clones alone and lacks a portion of them. The sample lists about 67,000 clones, around 69% occurring once. Sequenced material: peripheral blood, taken from a patient treated with radiotherapy plus ipilimumab. The receptor set was obtained from a human donor with non-small cell lung cancer whose response to radiotherapy plus ipilimumab could not be evaluated. Some clones in this sample may be carry-over from other donors' samples.

This clone appeared a single time. The rearrangement uses TRBV15 and TRBJ1-1, with D hard to call. V was shortened by 0 bases and J by 3 bases, with 8 bases between the two germline ends. The CDR3 contains 14 residues. The germline V gene has CDR1 LNHNV and CDR2 YYDKDF (reference sequence). CDR3 in DNA: TGTGCCACCAGCAGAGATAGTATGCACACTGAAGCTTTCTTT. As protein: CATSRDSMHTEAFF.

This clone has more than one count but fewer than ten. The CDR3 region is CASSQGSFNTGELFF. DNA for the CDR3: TGCGCCAGCAGCCAAGGAAGCTTTAACACCGGGGAGCTGTTTTTT. The genes are TRBV4-1 and TRBJ2-2, with unresolved D. CDR3 length equals 15 residues. The germline gives CDR1 MGHRA, CDR2 YSYEKL. V was clipped by 1 base and J by 2 bases, with 8 bases between them.

The rearrangement uses TRBV5-6 and TRBJ2-3; weak D call: TRBD1 (7 bases). CDR1 and CDR2 (germline): SGHDT, YYEEEE. Trimming took 4 bases from V and 1 from J, leaving 16 bases between them. The CDR3 sequence is 16 residues long. This chain's CDR3 is CASSPEGTEGTDTQYF. CDR3 coding DNA: TGTGCCAGCAGCCCGGAGGGGACAGAAGGCACAGATACGCAGTATTTT.

This chain links TRBV13 with TRBJ2-3; 9 bases agree with TRBD2. V dropped 3 bases and J dropped 5; count of bases not matched to a gene: 9. Per germline, CDR1 PRHDT and CDR2 FYEKMQ (reference sequence). The CDR3 totals 16 residues. The CDR3 DNA reads as TGTGCCAGCAGCTTGGGGCGGGGGGGCGGTAGAGATACGCAGTATTTT. Its translation is CASSLGRGGGRDTQYF.

The table lists this clone with a few counts. J is TRBJ1-6 and V is TRBV5-1, with D possibly TRBD1 on 5 matching bases. Germline loops: CDR1 SGHRS, CDR2 YFSETQ. The CDR3 has 12 amino acids. V was clipped by 3 bases and J by 13 bases, with 11 bases between them. CDR3 sequence: CASSSQGFPLHF. In nucleotides, the CDR3 is TGCGCCAGCAGCTCGCAGGGTTTCCCCCTCCACTTT.

The J gene is TRBJ2-5, the V gene TRBV7-3; TRBD1 matches 7 bases. Germline assignment: CDR1 SGHTA and CDR2 FQGTGA. This CDR3 is 15 amino acids long. Germline trimming cut 1 base from V and 4 bases from J; bases unmatched to any gene: 6. CDR3: CASSLMQGVGETQYF. The CDR3 DNA reads as TGTGCCAGCAGCTTAATGCAGGGGGTGGGAGAGACCCAGTACTTC.

The genes are TRBV15 and TRBJ1-2; no firm D call. From germline, CDR1 is LNHNV and CDR2 YYDKDF (reference sequence). The ends were cut back, 0 bases at V and 5 bases at J, with 4 bases in the middle. The CDR3 length is 12 residues. The CDR3 reads CATSRDSYGYTF. CDR3 DNA sequence: TGTGCCACCAGCAGAGACTCTTATGGCTACACCTTC.

The chain combines TRBV27 with TRBJ2-7, with 7 bases identical to TRBD1. CDR3 length equals 16 residues. Germline V gene sequence: CDR1 MNHEY, CDR2 SMNVEV (reference sequence). Trimming at V came to 5 bases and at J to 0 bases, leaving 10 bases not matched to a gene. DNA of the CDR3: TGTGCCAGCAGTCCTTTAAGGGGGACAGTCTCCTACGAGCAGTACTTC. This translates into CASSPLRGTVSYEQYF.

This chain links TRBV28 with TRBJ1-1; a weak D match, TRBD1 (5 bases). This CDR3 region has 14 residues. CDR1 MDHEN and CDR2 SYDVKM come from the germline V gene. With 5 bases removed from V and 0 bases from J, the gap between germline ends came to 10 bases. The CDR3 loop is CASSRAGVNTEAFF. CDR3 DNA sequence: TGTGCCAGCAGTCGAGCGGGGGTGAACACTGAAGCTTTCTTT.

J is TRBJ2-6 and V is TRBV9, with D tentatively TRBD2 (6 bases). Deletions cut 4 bases from V and 2 bases from J, with 10 bases between. CDR1 and CDR2 (germline): SGDLS, YYNGEE. The CDR3 loop spans 15 amino acids. The CDR3 DNA sequence: TGTGCCAGCAGCCAAGGAGGGGCTGGGGCCAACGTCCTGACTTTC. Translated, it gives CASSQGGAGANVLTF. Filled out from reference TRBV9 and TRBJ2-6, the complete variable domain reads DSGVTQTPKHLITATGQRVTLRCSPRSGDLSVYWYQQSLDQGLQFLIQYYNGEERAKGNILERFSAQQFPDLHSELNLSSLELGDSALYFCASSQGGAGANVLTFGAGSRLTVL.

The J gene is TRBJ1-2, the V gene TRBV30; D is unresolved. Germline V gene sequence: CDR1 GTSNPN, CDR2 SVGIG (reference sequence). The CDR3 has 12 residues. V lost 0 bases, J lost 7 bases, and 9 bases lay in between. The chain's CDR3 is CAWSVLSSGYTF. Written as DNA, the CDR3 is TGTGCCTGGAGTGTACTTAGCTCTGGCTACACCTTC.

This clone has just a few counts. The chain links TRBV20-1 to TRBJ1-1; the D is unclear. V dropped 5 bases and J dropped 11 bases, with 6 bases sitting between them. Germline-derived CDR1 and CDR2 are DFQATT and SNEGSKA (reference sequence). The CDR3 runs 8 residues. Here the CDR3 reads CSAGSAFF. The CDR3 DNA is TGCAGTGCTGGCAGTGCTTTCTTT.

The chain uses TRBV9 and TRBJ1-6, with 7 nucleotides matching TRBD1. Germline loops: CDR1 SGDLS, CDR2 YYNGEE. This CDR3 is 15 amino acids long. The J segment lost 5 bases and the V segment lost 2 bases, leaving 4 bases of the junction unmatched. The CDR3 here is CASSVTGTDNSPLHF. The CDR3, as DNA: TGTGCCAGCAGCGTGACCGGGACAGATAATTCACCCCTCCACTTT.

V is TRBV6-1 and J is TRBJ1-1; D not resolved. The germline V and J ends were trimmed by 3 bases and 4 bases, with 9 bases remaining between them. CDR1 and CDR2 (germline): MNHNS, SASEGT. The CDR3 totals 13 residues. The chain's CDR3 is CASSEVRGTEAFF. CDR3 in DNA: TGTGCCAGCAGTGAGGTCCGGGGCACTGAAGCTTTCTTT.

This clone was seen a few times. The chain employs TRBV6-1 and TRBJ1-3, with 9 bases aligning to TRBD1. Trimming cost V 10 bases and J 13 bases; bases outside gene matches: 17. Germline V lookup: CDR1 MNHNS, CDR2 SASEGT. The length of the CDR3 is 14 residues. In nucleotides, the CDR3 is TGTGCCACCCTAGCCGGGACAGGGCTGGAAACGATATATTTT. It specifies CATLAGTGLETIYF.

This clone was seen only a few times. The chain has TRBV13 and TRBJ2-5; 10 bases fit TRBD1. The V and J ends lost 6 bases and 5 bases, in that order; junction bases with no gene match: 3. Germline CDR1 PRHDT, CDR2 FYEKMQ (reference sequence). CDR3 length equals 13 residues. The CDR3 nucleotides are TGTGCCAGCAGAAAGGGACAGGGGGAGACCCAGTACTTC. Translation: CASRKGQGETQYF.

The sample holds one count of this clone. The CDR3: CASSQAQGSNQPQHF. CDR3 DNA sequence: TGTGCCAGCAGCCAAGCACAGGGTAGCAATCAGCCCCAGCATTTT. The chain combines TRBV4-2 with TRBJ1-5; the D gene is possibly TRBD1 (6 bases). This CDR3 is built from 15 residues. In germline, CDR1 is LGHNA, CDR2 YNFKEQ. V was shortened by 1 base and J by 0 bases, with 7 bases between the two germline ends.

This chain connects TRBV5-6 to TRBJ2-3; D may be TRBD2 (5 bases). The ends were cut back, 3 bases at V and 2 bases at J, with 7 bases in the middle. The CDR3 consists of 13 residues. Germline values: CDR1 SGHDT, CDR2 YYEEEE. The CDR3 coding sequence is TGTGCCAGCAGCTGGCGGGTCACAGATACGCAGTATTTT. This encodes CASSWRVTDTQYF.